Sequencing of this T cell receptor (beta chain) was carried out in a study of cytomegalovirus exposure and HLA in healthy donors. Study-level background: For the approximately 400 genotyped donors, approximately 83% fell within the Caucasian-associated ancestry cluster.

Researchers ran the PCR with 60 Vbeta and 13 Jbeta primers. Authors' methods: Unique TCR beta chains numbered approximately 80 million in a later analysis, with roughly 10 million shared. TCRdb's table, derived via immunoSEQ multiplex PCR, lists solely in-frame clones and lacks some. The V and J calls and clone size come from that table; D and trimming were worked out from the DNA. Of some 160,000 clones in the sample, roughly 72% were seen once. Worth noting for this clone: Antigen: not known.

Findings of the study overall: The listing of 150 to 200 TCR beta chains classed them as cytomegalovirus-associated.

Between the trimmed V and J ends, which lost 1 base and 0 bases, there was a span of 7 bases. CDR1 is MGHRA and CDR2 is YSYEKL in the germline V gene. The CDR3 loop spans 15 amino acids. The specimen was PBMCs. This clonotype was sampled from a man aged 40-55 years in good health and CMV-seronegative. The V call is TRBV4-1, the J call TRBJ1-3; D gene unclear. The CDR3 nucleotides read TGCGCCAGCAGCCAAGTCTCCAGCTCTGGAAACACCATATATTTT. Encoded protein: CASSQVSSSGNTIYF.